The clone carrying this T cell receptor beta chain was seen repeatedly, ten times or more. Its specificity is not known. This specimen belongs to a study of metastatic and nonmetastatic thyroid tumors. At the level of the study: Malignant and benign thyroid patients had repertoires compared in peripheral blood and tumor or nodule tissue. Study-wide results and limits: Across blood and tumor, TCR beta diversity in malignant thyroid tumors was reportedly significantly higher than in benign nodules.

Every patient underwent thyroid surgery untreated. Authors' processing steps: It was from CDR3 differences across clinicopathological groups that a distant-metastasis classifier for papillary thyroid cancer was built. With MiXCR, TCRdb called clones anew from the PCR reads. For this entry, the V and J calls and clone size follow TCRdb and not the study's own pipeline. The data show about 21,000 clones, with approximately 30% seen just once and approximately 14% held by the top ten. The origin of this receptor is a female donor with papillary thyroid cancer or a benign thyroid nodule (not recorded which). Some clones in this sample may be carry-over from other donors' samples. The sample comprised blood.

CDR3 nucleotide sequence: TGTGCCAGCAGCCAAGATAAGTTGGGACTAGCGGGGGAGAGCACAGATACGCAGTATTTT. Translated: CASSQDKLGLAGESTDTQYF. The rearrangement joins TRBV3-2 to TRBJ2-3; the table's D call TRBD2 went unverified against the DNA. TRBV3-2 is designated a pseudogene. CDR3 length: 20 amino acids.